One sample yielded the 19 T cell receptor beta chains listed below, sequenced in a study of shared clonotypes between healthy human individuals. Profiling relied on immunoSEQ multiplex PCR, and the TCRdb table lists in-frame clones only, not all of them. The table lists some 2.4 million clones, 90% to 95% of them singletons, with approximately 0.36% in the top ten. The source material was naive CD4+ T cells from PBMCs. Specified subset: CD45RA+ positively selected. The receptors stem from a man aged 18-30 years in good health. Some clones in this sample may be carry-over from other donors' samples.

This clone appeared once. This sequence joins TRBV27 and TRBJ2-3, with 10 bases aligning to TRBD2. The germline V gene encodes CDR1 MNHEY and CDR2 SMNVEV (reference sequence). Losses at the gene ends were 5 bases for V and 3 bases for J; bases not matched to a gene: 8. The CDR3 has 16 amino acids. DNA for the CDR3: TGTGCCAGCAGTAGCCAAATAGCGGGAGGAACAGATACGCAGTATTTT. Translation: CASSSQIAGGTDTQYF.

The CDR3 here is CSVARTGDTEAFF. In DNA, the CDR3 is TGCAGCGTTGCGAGGACAGGGGACACTGAAGCTTTCTTT. This chain connects TRBV29-1 to TRBJ1-1; TRBD1 aligns across 9 bases. This CDR3 region has 13 residues. V lost 4 bases and J lost 3; bases outside the gene matches: 3. In germline, CDR1 is SQVTM, CDR2 ANQGSEA.

This clone was found once. V usage is TRBV28 and J usage is TRBJ2-1; 9 nucleotides line up with TRBD1. This CDR3 region has 15 residues. V dropped 3 bases and J dropped 6; count of bases not matched to a gene: 6. Germline CDR1 MDHEN, CDR2 SYDVKM. CDR3 nucleotides: TGTGCCAGCAGTTTGCCCGGGACAGGGACCAATGAGCAGTTCTTC. Its protein is CASSLPGTGTNEQFF.

CDR3 nucleotide sequence: TGTGCCAGTAGTACTCCGGACAGGGGGGCGAACACTGAAGCTTTCTTT. Amino acids: CASSTPDRGANTEAFF. The gene calls are TRBV19 and TRBJ1-1, with 10 bases matching TRBD1. Germline CDR1 LNHDA, CDR2 SQIVND (reference sequence). V trimming: 4 bases; J trimming: 1 base; junction bases outside the gene matches: 6. The CDR3 length is 16 residues.

As concerns this clone: Other DNA sequences from this sample encode an identical CDR3 as well. The CDR3 DNA is TGTGCCAGCAGTGCCCGACAGGGCACTGAAGCTTTCTTT. Translated, it gives CASSARQGTEAFF. The V and J genes are TRBV27 and TRBJ1-1; 7 bases match TRBD1. Per germline, CDR1 MNHEY and CDR2 SMNVEV (reference sequence). J was trimmed by 4 bases and V by 5 bases; bases with no gene match: 4. This CDR3 has 13 residues.

V and J are TRBV18 and TRBJ2-4; no clear D. The CDR3 has 16 residues. Germline V gene sequence: CDR1 KGHSH, CDR2 LQKENI. Deletions cut 0 bases from V and 1 base from J, with 10 bases between. CDR3: CASSPPDLLAKNIQYF. The CDR3 bases are TGTGCCAGCTCACCACCGGACCTCTTGGCCAAAAACATTCAGTACTTC.

V usage is TRBV6-4 and J usage is TRBJ2-2, with 7 positions matching TRBD1. The ends lost 5 bases at V and 0 bases at J; junction bases unmatched: 6. The CDR3 totals 16 residues. From germline, CDR1 is MRHNA and CDR2 SNTAGT. CDR3 sequence: CASSQTGTANTGELFF. As DNA, the CDR3 is TGTGCCAGCAGTCAAACCGGGACAGCGAACACCGGGGAGCTGTTTTTT.

The CDR3 protein is CASSEGVRAGSNTDTQYF. The CDR3 region has the DNA TGTGCCAGCAGTGAAGGGGTTCGAGCGGGAAGTAACACAGATACGCAGTATTTT. The chain uses TRBV6-4 and TRBJ2-3; 7 positions match TRBD2. Trimming cost V 3 bases and J 2 bases; bases outside gene matches: 14. CDR3 length: 18 residues. Germline V gives CDR1 MRHNA, CDR2 SNTAGT.

This clone was detected only once. The rearrangement joins TRBV29-1 to TRBJ2-1; no reliable D call. The CDR3 is made up of 11 amino acids. The V gene's germline CDR1 is SQVTM and CDR2 ANQGSEA. Trimming pared 8 bases from V and 7 bases from J, leaving 12 bases between. DNA of the CDR3: TGCAGCATACGCCCGGCAAATGAGCAGTTCTTC. Its protein product is CSIRPANEQFF.

This clone was seen a handful of times. The CDR3: CASSVGRYGYGYTF. CDR3 nucleotides: TGTGCCAGCAGCGTTGGCAGGTACGGCTATGGCTACACCTTC. The chain recombines TRBV9 with TRBJ1-2, with no clear D. V lost 2 bases and J 4 bases, leaving 12 bases between the germline ends. This CDR3 spans 14 amino acids. Germline V gene lookup returns CDR1 SGDLS and CDR2 YYNGEE.

This chain links TRBV9 with TRBJ2-7; no definite D call. The CDR3 has 15 residues. CDR1 SGDLS and CDR2 YYNGEE come from the germline V gene. With 4 bases removed from V and 1 base from J, the gap between germline ends came to 15 bases. The CDR3 coding sequence is TGTGCCAGCAGCTCCGGGTGGAGATTTTCCTACGAGCAGTACTTC. Protein product: CASSSGWRFSYEQYF. The full variable domain, its missing parts supplied by reference TRBV9 and TRBJ2-7, is DSGVTQTPKHLITATGQRVTLRCSPRSGDLSVYWYQQSLDQGLQFLIQYYNGEERAKGNILERFSAQQFPDLHSELNLSSLELGDSALYFCASSSGWRFSYEQYFGPGTRLTVT.

The chain employs TRBV6-5 and TRBJ2-7; TRBD1 agrees at 7 bases. Per the germline V gene, CDR1 is MNHEY and CDR2 is SVGAGI. The CDR3 has 15 residues. Losses at the gene ends were 2 bases for V and 0 bases for J; bases not matched to a gene: 4. As DNA, the CDR3 is TGTGCCAGCAGTTACACCCGGGACAGCTCCTACGAGCAGTACTTC. This codes for CASSYTRDSSYEQYF.

The count of this clone is one. The CDR3 loop is CASSHRDKSRQYF. CDR3 nucleotides: TGTGCCAGCAGTCACCGGGACAAGTCGAGACAGTACTTC. V gene TRBV6-5 combines with J gene TRBJ2-7; D is possibly TRBD1 (6 bases). Germline V gene lookup returns CDR1 MNHEY and CDR2 SVGAGI. V was pared by 5 bases and J by 10 bases, with 18 bases between. The CDR3 has 13 amino acids.

J is TRBJ1-1 and V is TRBV28; D ambiguous. The CDR3 length is 14 residues. Per germline, CDR1 MDHEN and CDR2 SYDVKM. V gave up 8 bases and J gave up 1 base, with 14 bases separating them. The DNA of the CDR3 is TGTGCCAGCGGCGGGTCACCGCCGAACACTGAAGCTTTCTTT. It specifies CASGGSPPNTEAFF.

CDR3 DNA: TGTGCCAGCAGTGAATTCCCGGTGAACACTGAAGCTTTCTTT. Amino acids: CASSEFPVNTEAFF. This chain links TRBV6-1 with TRBJ1-1; no clear D gene. Trimming removed 2 bases from V and 0 bases from J, with 7 bases in between. This CDR3 region has 14 residues. In germline, CDR1 is MNHNS, CDR2 SASEGT.

The chain employs TRBV7-3 and TRBJ2-6; D possibly corresponds to TRBD1 (6 bases). Germline V gives CDR1 SGHTA, CDR2 FQGTGA. The CDR3 covers 16 residues. The V and J ends lost 2 bases and 1 base respectively, with 9 bases between them. The CDR3 DNA reads TGTGCCAGCAGCTTATACAGGGTTTCTGGGGCCAACGTCCTGACTTTC. Translated: CASSLYRVSGANVLTF.

The chain combines TRBV28 with TRBJ1-2; tentative D call: TRBD1 (6 bases). This CDR3 has 14 residues. V lost 5 bases and J 4 bases, leaving 14 bases between the germline ends. Germline V gives CDR1 MDHEN, CDR2 SYDVKM. CDR3 loop: CASSGGGRVYGYTF. CDR3 coding DNA: TGTGCCAGCAGTGGGGGGGGCAGGGTCTATGGCTACACCTTC.

The chain links TRBV20-1 to TRBJ2-2; the D is unclear. The ends were cut back, 0 bases at V and 9 bases at J, with 5 bases in the middle. Per the germline V gene, CDR1 is DFQATT and CDR2 is SNEGSKA (reference sequence). The CDR3 covers 11 residues. DNA for the CDR3: TGCAGTGCTAGAGATCGGAGGGAGCTGTTTTTT. It specifies CSARDRRELFF.

The chain employs TRBV2 and TRBJ2-5; 7 nucleotides agree with TRBD2. The DNA end lines up better with TRBJ2-7; the J call may be wrong. Germline CDR1 and CDR2: SNHLY and FYNNEI. This CDR3 is 14 amino acids long. The CDR3 DNA sequence: TGTGCCAGCAGTAGGGCTAGCGGATCCTACGAGCAGTACTTC. This translates into CASSRASGSYEQYF.